The 18 T cell receptor beta chains listed next were all sequenced from one sample in a study of Graves' ophthalmopathy and Graves' hyperthyroidism (dated by TCRdb to between 2017 and 2018). The data were produced on an Illumina HiSeq 2000. For repertoire sequencing, the TCR beta CDR3 regions were amplified from RNA transcripts. The first round was an RT-PCR using HTBI primers with the Qiagen OneStep RT-PCR kit, and this first round was followed by a second-round multiplex PCR, then size selection and purification. In-frame beta chains were kept once TCRdb had trimmed the public reads at Q25 with fastp and called clones with MiXCR. Rows are combined by CDR3 protein, so each entry shows the most common genes and DNA. A total of under 350,000 distinct CDR3 sequences appear in this sample, 15% to 20% of them only once. The top ten clones comprise approximately 13% of the sample. Sequencing was done on a sample of peripheral blood. Receptors originate from an adult man with Graves' ophthalmopathy.

In this sample, this clonotype turned up many times. The rearrangement uses TRBV20-1 and TRBJ2-7; TRBD2 agrees at 7 bases. The CDR3 sequence is 16 residues long. Trimming cost V 0 bases and J 1 base; bases outside gene matches: 9. Germline loops: CDR1 DFQATT, CDR2 SNEGSKA (reference sequence). For the CDR3, the DNA is TGCAGTGCTAGAGATTTGTCGGGACTACGTTCCTACGAGCAGTACTTC. The encoded protein is CSARDLSGLRSYEQYF.

This clonotype was seen at least ten times. This chain uses TRBV11-2 with TRBJ2-7, with D possibly TRBD1 on 6 matching bases. Germline V gene data show CDR1 as SGHAT and CDR2 as FQNNGV. The germline V and J ends were trimmed by 0 bases and 3 bases, with 21 bases remaining between them. The CDR3 has 18 amino acids. As DNA, the CDR3 is TGTGCCAGCAGCTTAGATTTTAGGCTTAACAGGGTCCACTACGAGCAGTACTTC. Translated: CASSLDFRLNRVHYEQYF.

This clonotype showed up many times. The rearrangement uses TRBV7-2 and TRBJ1-1, with D hard to call. Between the trimmed V and J ends, which lost 5 bases and 10 bases, there was a span of 11 bases. This CDR3 region has 11 residues. From germline, CDR1 is SGHTA and CDR2 FQGNSA. CDR3 in amino acids: CASSLGGSAFF. CDR3 in DNA: TGTGCCAGCAGCCTAGGAGGTTCAGCTTTCTTT.

This clonotype was observed at least ten times. V and J are TRBV10-3 and TRBJ1-5; perhaps TRBD1 as D (5 bases). Germline CDR1 ENHRY, CDR2 SYGVKD. CDR3 length equals 16 residues. V shed 0 bases and J shed 7 bases, with 16 bases lying between them. For the CDR3, the DNA is TGTGCCATCAGTGAGTCGAAACCAGGGACGGGGCAGCCCCAGCATTTT. Translating gives CAISESKPGTGQPQHF.

The table lists this clonotype with many counts. The chain employs TRBV6-1 and TRBJ1-2, with D possibly being TRBD1 (5 bases). The germline V gene has CDR1 MNHNS and CDR2 SASEGT. The CDR3 runs 15 residues. The germline V and J ends were trimmed by 2 bases and 0 bases, with 10 bases remaining between them. CDR3 amino acids: CASSESGHTNYGYTF. DNA of the CDR3: TGTGCCAGCAGTGAAAGTGGACATACTAACTATGGCTACACCTTC.

This clonotype has at least ten counts. The J gene is TRBJ1-2, the V gene TRBV25-1; D unresolved. V was cut by 7 bases and J by 6 bases, with 18 bases left in between. This CDR3 comprises 14 residues. Germline CDR1 MGHDK, CDR2 SYGVNS. CDR3 DNA: TGTGCCAGCACCACCGCAGGCGAAGGAGATGGCTACACCTTC. The encoded protein is CASTTAGEGDGYTF.

This clonotype was observed at least ten times. The chain links TRBV6-1 to TRBJ1-1; perhaps TRBD1 as D (5 bases). V lost 5 bases and J lost 2, with 15 bases in between. This CDR3 has 15 amino acids. CDR1 and CDR2 (germline): MNHNS, SASEGT. For the CDR3, the DNA is TGTGCCAGCAGTCCCCAGGGATCGGGTAACACTGAAGCTTTCTTT. It is translated as CASSPQGSGNTEAFF.

Many counts were recorded for this clonotype. The junction differs from germline at one of its ends, possibly a read error. The rearrangement uses TRBV7-7 and TRBJ2-2; D is unresolved. Germline V CDR1 and CDR2: SSHAT, FNYEAQ (reference sequence). This CDR3 has 14 amino acids. CDR3 amino acids: CASSLDVGTGELFF. The DNA of the CDR3 is TGTGCTAGCAGCTTAGACGTCGGCACCGGGGAGCTGTTTTTT.

This chain links TRBV15 with TRBJ2-7; maybe TRBD2 (5 bases). CDR3 length: 16 amino acids. Germline CDR1 reads LNHNV; CDR2 reads YYDKDF (reference sequence). V was trimmed by 0 bases and J by 0 bases, leaving 12 bases between them. CDR3 bases: TGTGCCACCAGCAGAGATTTGACGGGATCCTCCTACGAGCAGTACTTC. Its protein is CATSRDLTGSSYEQYF.

There are many counts of this clonotype. The gene calls are TRBV30 and TRBJ1-1; 7 bases are a match to TRBD1. This CDR3 is built from 17 residues. After removal of 3 bases from V and 2 bases from J, the junction contained 15 bases not matched to a gene. The germline CDR1 and CDR2 sequences are GTSNPN and SVGIG (reference sequence). This CDR3 reads CAWRTLDRVDVNTEAFF. The CDR3 DNA follows: TGTGCCTGGAGGACACTCGACAGGGTTGATGTTAACACTGAAGCTTTCTTT.

This clonotype was detected many times. The rearrangement links TRBV6-5 to TRBJ2-7, with D possibly TRBD2 on 5 matching bases. V was trimmed by 2 bases and J by 3 bases, leaving 11 bases between them. Germline CDR1 MNHEY, CDR2 SVGAGI. The CDR3 runs 14 residues. This chain's CDR3 is CASSYGRGDYEQYF. DNA for the CDR3: TGTGCCAGCAGTTACGGTCGGGGAGACTACGAGCAGTACTTC.

The J gene is TRBJ2-7, the V gene TRBV6-1; 10 bases are a match to TRBD2. Germline trimming cut 7 bases from V and 4 bases from J; bases unmatched to any gene: 7. Germline lookup yields CDR1 MNHNS and CDR2 SASEGT. The CDR3 has 14 amino acids. CDR3 residues: CASIYSGRAYEQYF. CDR3 bases: TGTGCCAGCATCTACAGCGGGAGGGCGTACGAGCAGTACTTC.

In its sample, this clonotype was seen many times. The rearrangement joins TRBV19 to TRBJ2-7, with TRBD2 matching over 7 bases. CDR3 size: 15 residues. After removal of 5 bases from V and 0 bases from J, the junction contained 7 bases not matched to a gene. Germline V gene sequence: CDR1 LNHDA, CDR2 SQIVND (reference sequence). CDR3 region: CASSPSGVSSYEQYF. The DNA for the CDR3 is TGTGCCAGTAGTCCAAGCGGGGTCAGCTCCTACGAGCAGTACTTC.

There are many counts of this clonotype. The CDR3 is CASSESWNYEQYF. CDR3 DNA sequence: TGTGCCAGCAGTGAGTCATGGAACTACGAGCAGTACTTC. The chain recombines TRBV6-2 or TRBV6-3 with TRBJ2-7; D gene unclear. Germline lookup yields CDR1 MNHEY and CDR2 SVGEGT. The length of the CDR3 is 13 residues. The germline V and J ends were trimmed by 5 bases and 3 bases, with 11 bases remaining between them.

This clonotype was seen ten or more times. The chain links TRBV7-9 to TRBJ1-2; TRBD1 matches at 9 bases. This CDR3 spans 13 amino acids. V lost 1 base to trimming and J lost 12 bases; unmatched junction nucleotides: 6. Germline V CDR1 and CDR2: SEHNR, FQNEAQ (reference sequence). The DNA of the CDR3 is TGTGCCAGCAGCTTAGAGGGAGGGACAGGGAACACCTTC. Its translation is CASSLEGGTGNTF.

This clonotype was seen ten or more times. The chain has TRBV6-6 and TRBJ1-6, with D unclear. V was trimmed by 0 bases and J by 8 bases, leaving 5 bases between them. Germline V gene sequence: CDR1 MNHNY, CDR2 SVGAGI (reference sequence). The CDR3 runs 13 residues. The CDR3 sequence is CASSYSPDSPLHF. CDR3 in DNA: TGTGCCAGCAGTTACTCTCCGGATTCACCCCTCCACTTT.

This clonotype was found many times. The chain recombines TRBV11-2 with TRBJ1-2, with D maybe TRBD1 (6 bases). Trimming left V 5 bases short and J 6 bases short, with 16 bases between. The length of the CDR3 is 14 residues. Germline CDR1 is SGHAT and CDR2 is FQNNGV. CDR3 sequence: CASSLSLDSNGYTF. The CDR3 DNA reads TGTGCCAGCAGCCTAAGTCTGGACAGCAATGGCTACACCTTC.

This clonotype was found many times. The chain is built from TRBV6-1 and TRBJ1-2, with 9 bases matching TRBD1. Germline lookup yields CDR1 MNHNS and CDR2 SASEGT. V lost 5 bases and J lost 0; bases outside the gene matches: 7. This CDR3 has 16 amino acids. The CDR3 DNA reads TGTGCCAGCAGTCGTCCCGGGACAGGGACTAACTATGGCTACACCTTC. As protein: CASSRPGTGTNYGYTF.